The 17 T cell receptor beta chains reported below all come from one sample, sequenced in a study of OX40 agonist ivuxolimab in advanced cancers. The data were produced by immunoSEQ multiplex PCR, yet TCRdb's version contains in-frame clones alone and is incomplete. The sample carries roughly 42,000 clones, about nine tenths recorded once. The material was CD4+ or CD8+ T cells sorted from blood, obtained in a trial of the OX40 agonist ivuxolimab. These receptors all come from an adult with an advanced solid tumor such as melanoma, head and neck, liver or kidney cancer.

The chain carries TRBV7-2 and TRBJ2-3; D call uncertain. V lost 3 bases, J lost 3 bases, and 13 bases lay in between. The germline V gene has CDR1 SGHTA and CDR2 FQGNSA. The CDR3 sequence is 15 residues long. The CDR3 is CASSFWEEVTDTQYF. The CDR3 DNA follows: TGTGCCAGCAGCTTCTGGGAAGAAGTTACAGATACGCAGTATTTT.

The J gene is TRBJ2-5, the V gene TRBV5-8; no reliable D call. CDR1 is SGHTS, CDR2 YDEGEE, per germline. CDR3 size: 16 residues. The germline V and J ends were trimmed by 1 base and 7 bases, with 20 bases remaining between them. CDR3 nucleotides: TGTGCCAGCAGCTTGTTGGGCGACCCCAAAGGTCCGACCCAGTACTTC. This encodes CASSLLGDPKGPTQYF.

V usage is TRBV27 and J usage is TRBJ2-5; possibly TRBD2 for D (6 bases). V lost 5 bases and J 5 bases, leaving 15 bases between the germline ends. From germline, CDR1 is MNHEY and CDR2 SMNVEV (reference sequence). The CDR3 is made up of 14 amino acids. The chain's CDR3 is CASSPTTSAETQYF. The CDR3 DNA reads TGTGCCAGCAGTCCGACGACTAGTGCGGAGACCCAGTACTTC.

The count of this clone is one. The chain joins TRBV6-5 to TRBJ2-7; 9 bases match TRBD2. The CDR3 loop spans 12 amino acids. CDR1 and CDR2 (germline): MNHEY, SVGAGI. The V and J ends lost 7 bases and 6 bases, in that order; junction bases with no gene match: 4. The CDR3 sequence: CASTQAGGEQYF. CDR3 DNA: TGTGCCAGCACCCAAGCGGGAGGCGAGCAGTACTTC.

This chain connects TRBV5-1 to TRBJ2-5; unclear D gene. The CDR3 has 14 residues. Looked up from germline, CDR1 is SGHRS and CDR2 is YFSETQ. The V and J ends lost 0 bases and 9 bases respectively, with 15 bases between them. CDR3: CASSLAVGPKAQYF. The CDR3 DNA follows: TGCGCCAGCAGCTTGGCGGTAGGGCCGAAGGCCCAGTACTTC.

The genes are TRBV4-1 and TRBJ2-7; tentatively, D is TRBD1 or TRBD2 (5 bases each). V lost 4 bases and J lost 2, with 12 bases in between. Germline assignment: CDR1 MGHRA and CDR2 YSYEKL. CDR3 size: 14 residues. CDR3 region: CASSLGTGTYEQYF. The CDR3 coding sequence is TGCGCCAGCAGCCTGGGGACGGGAACCTACGAGCAGTACTTC.

The chain uses TRBV6-5 and TRBJ2-1; TRBD2 matches 10 bases. CDR1 is MNHEY, CDR2 SVGAGI, per germline. J gave up 4 bases and V 5 bases, and 2 bases lay outside the gene matches. This CDR3 comprises 14 residues. The CDR3 bases are TGTGCCAGCAGTATGACTAGCGGGTACAATGAGCAGTTCTTC. Encoded protein: CASSMTSGYNEQFF.

The gene calls are TRBV27 and TRBJ2-1; 8 bases are a match to TRBD2. The germline V gene has CDR1 MNHEY and CDR2 SMNVEV (reference sequence). J was trimmed by 4 bases and V by 7 bases; bases with no gene match: 18. The CDR3 spans 18 residues. The CDR3 sequence: CASTRRGERLAFYNEQFF. The DNA for the CDR3 is TGTGCCAGCACGAGGAGAGGGGAGAGACTAGCGTTTTACAATGAGCAGTTCTTC.

This clone showed up just a few times. The chain joins TRBV9 to TRBJ1-5, with TRBD1 identical over 8 bases. The germline V gene encodes CDR1 SGDLS and CDR2 YYNGEE. The V gene end was trimmed by 3 bases and the J gene end by 7 bases; junction bases not matched to a gene: 9. The CDR3 length is 15 residues. CDR3 region: CASSAGQGLGQPQHF. The CDR3 DNA reads TGTGCCAGCAGCGCTGGACAGGGCCTAGGACAGCCCCAGCATTTT. The full variable domain, rest sourced from reference TRBV9 and TRBJ1-5, is DSGVTQTPKHLITATGQRVTLRCSPRSGDLSVYWYQQSLDQGLQFLIQYYNGEERAKGNILERFSAQQFPDLHSELNLSSLELGDSALYFCASSAGQGLGQPQHFGDGTRLSIL.

The rearrangement links TRBV6-1 to TRBJ2-1; TRBD2 agrees at 9 bases. The ends lost 2 bases at V and 5 bases at J; junction bases unmatched: 4. This CDR3 spans 15 amino acids. Per the germline V gene, CDR1 is MNHNS and CDR2 is SASEGT. This chain's CDR3 is CASSELAGYDNEQFF. The CDR3 DNA is TGTGCCAGCAGTGAACTAGCGGGATATGACAATGAGCAGTTCTTC.

The V gene is TRBV2, the J gene TRBJ2-7, with a tentative D call TRBD2 (6 bases). Germline CDR1 reads SNHLY; CDR2 reads FYNNEI. The CDR3 loop spans 13 amino acids. Trimming pared 8 bases from V and 1 base from J, leaving 12 bases between. CDR3 DNA sequence: TGTGCCAGCGTAGCGGACACGTCCTACGAGCAGTACTTC. Translated, it gives CASVADTSYEQYF.

The chain links TRBV6-5 to TRBJ2-7, with 7 bases fitting TRBD1. Per germline, CDR1 MNHEY and CDR2 SVGAGI. The CDR3 extends over 16 amino acids. Trimming at V came to 1 base and at J to 3 bases, leaving 9 bases not matched to a gene. The DNA for the CDR3 is TGTGCCAGCAGTTACTTAACCGGGACAGACTACTACGAGCAGTACTTC. Translated: CASSYLTGTDYYEQYF.

The J gene is TRBJ2-7, the V gene TRBV27, with D possibly being TRBD1 (5 bases). The germline V and J ends were trimmed by 2 bases and 0 bases, with 11 bases remaining between them. CDR1 and CDR2 (germline): MNHEY, SMNVEV (reference sequence). The CDR3 spans 15 residues. CDR3 in amino acids: CASSLGAPDSYEQYF. In nucleotides, the CDR3 is TGTGCCAGCAGTTTAGGGGCCCCCGACTCCTACGAGCAGTACTTC.

The V call is TRBV7-2, the J call TRBJ2-1; 9 bases are shared with TRBD2. The V and J ends lost 3 bases and 4 bases, in that order; junction bases with no gene match: 4. Germline CDR1 and CDR2: SGHTA and FQGNSA. CDR3 length: 15 residues. CDR3 coding DNA: TGTGCCAGCAGCTTGGGACTAGCAGGGTACAATGAGCAGTTCTTC. Protein: CASSLGLAGYNEQFF.

The V and J genes are TRBV28 and TRBJ2-1; tentatively, D is TRBD2 (5 bases). Germline CDR1 is MDHEN and CDR2 is SYDVKM. V dropped 5 bases and J dropped 15 bases, with 23 bases sitting between them. This CDR3 contains 14 residues. As DNA, the CDR3 is TGTGCCAGCAGTCTAGGGCAGACAAAGACTATCAGGTTCTTC. It translates to CASSLGQTKTIRFF.

V is TRBV19 and J is TRBJ2-3; D is uncertain. Trimming took 4 bases from V and 2 from J, leaving 16 bases between them. CDR3 size: 16 residues. Per the germline V gene, CDR1 is LNHDA and CDR2 is SQIVND (reference sequence). CDR3 sequence reads: CASSTLTQPSTDTQYF. The CDR3 DNA follows: TGTGCCAGTAGTACACTGACTCAGCCCTCCACAGATACGCAGTATTTT.

The chain's CDR3 is CATSREELAGTGELFF. DNA for the CDR3: TGTGCCACCAGCAGAGAGGAGCTAGCGGGCACCGGGGAGCTGTTTTTT. The V and J genes are TRBV15 and TRBJ2-2; 8 bases match TRBD2. Trimming at V came to 0 bases and at J to 4 bases, leaving 4 bases not matched to a gene. Per germline, CDR1 LNHNV and CDR2 YYDKDF (reference sequence). CDR3 length: 16 residues.